These 2 T cell receptor beta chains were all obtained from the same sample, sequenced in a study of identical twins. From the 5' RACE reads, TCRdb called clonotypes with MiXCR, one entry per CDR3 protein. The table shows 600,000 to 850,000 distinct CDR3 sequences, with roughly 18% occurring only once. The data were also submitted as part of a second study, on T cells expressing NK-cell markers.

Sequencing was performed on PBMCs. The receptors were sampled from a woman aged 18-29 years in good health.

This clonotype was counted between two and nine times. The chain recombines TRBV18 with TRBJ2-3; no reliable D call. CDR1 is KGHSH and CDR2 is LQKENI in the germline V gene. V was pared by 3 bases and J by 5 bases, with 9 bases between. The CDR3 spans 13 residues. CDR3 sequence (DNA): TGTGCCAGCTCACCGACCCTCCAAGATACGCAGTATTTT. Amino acids: CASSPTLQDTQYF.

The chain is built from TRBV10-3 and TRBJ2-7; unclear D gene. Between the trimmed V and J ends, which lost 6 bases and 3 bases, there was a span of 9 bases. Per germline, CDR1 ENHRY and CDR2 SYGVKD. The CDR3 runs 12 residues. This CDR3 is CAISLDGYEQYF. The CDR3 DNA sequence: TGTGCCATCAGCCTGGACGGCTACGAGCAGTACTTC.